The 17 T cell receptor beta chains below were found in one sample sequenced in a study of blood T cell repertoires in COVID-19. TCRdb keeps only in-frame clones here, not all; method: immunoSEQ multiplex PCR. The table has around 180,000 clones, 88% seen once; the top ten hold 20% to 30%. The sequenced material came from peripheral blood. The receptors come from a man in his sixties with acute or convalescent COVID-19.

The gene calls are TRBV10-3 and TRBJ2-4; maybe TRBD2 (6 bases). The CDR3 has 14 amino acids. Germline V CDR1 and CDR2: ENHRY, SYGVKD. V was trimmed by 5 bases and J by 4 bases, leaving 12 bases between them. The CDR3 here is CAISSGTGKNIQYF. The CDR3 DNA is TGTGCCATCAGTTCCGGGACTGGAAAAAACATTCAGTACTTC.

In its sample, this clone was seen once. V gene TRBV2 combines with J gene TRBJ1-5; maybe TRBD1 (6 bases). This CDR3 region has 14 residues. Between the trimmed V and J ends, which lost 6 bases and 4 bases, there was a span of 13 bases. In germline, CDR1 is SNHLY, CDR2 FYNNEI. CDR3: CASSRDMENQPQHF. DNA of the CDR3: TGTGCCAGCAGCAGGGACATGGAAAATCAGCCCCAGCATTTT.

The rearrangement links TRBV11-1 to TRBJ2-1; possible D gene TRBD1, 5 bases. The germline V gene encodes CDR1 SGHAT and CDR2 FQDESV (reference sequence). V dropped 1 base and J dropped 3 bases, with 10 bases sitting between them. The CDR3 contains 15 residues. As DNA, the CDR3 is TGTGCCAGCAGCTTAGAACAGGCCCTCTACAATGAGCAGTTCTTC. Translation gives CASSLEQALYNEQFF.

The rearrangement links TRBV6-5 to TRBJ2-5; D not certain. Germline V CDR1 and CDR2: MNHEY, SVGAGI. Trimming removed 9 bases at V and 0 bases at J, with 8 bases between. The CDR3 extends over 12 amino acids. DNA for the CDR3: TGTGCCAGAAGTCAGGACCAAGAGACCCAGTACTTC. Protein sequence: CARSQDQETQYF.

This rearrangement joins TRBV15 to TRBJ2-1, with 10 bases that match TRBD2. The CDR3 covers 16 residues. Germline loops: CDR1 LNHNV, CDR2 YYDKDF (reference sequence). With 6 bases clipped from V and 9 bases from J, the junction kept 14 bases outside the gene matches. The CDR3 DNA follows: TGTGCCACCAGTTTACTCGGGACTAGCGCTAGGGGTGAGCAGTTCTTC. Translating it yields CATSLLGTSARGEQFF.

The sample holds one count of this clone. Other DNA variants within this sample encode the same CDR3. The gene calls are TRBV20-1 and TRBJ1-5; no reliable D call. Trimming removed 3 bases from V and 2 bases from J, with 5 bases in between. CDR3 length: 12 residues. Per germline, CDR1 DFQATT and CDR2 SNEGSKA (reference sequence). The CDR3 protein is CSASSGNQPQHF. Written as DNA, the CDR3 is TGCAGTGCTAGTTCGGGCAATCAGCCCCAGCATTTT.

V is TRBV4-1 and J is TRBJ2-7, with 13 bases fitting TRBD2. CDR1 is MGHRA, CDR2 YSYEKL, per germline. J was trimmed by 2 bases and V by 3 bases; bases with no gene match: 1. The CDR3 loop spans 15 amino acids. The CDR3 loop reads CASSQGTSGTYEQYF. In DNA, the CDR3 is TGCGCCAGCAGCCAGGGGACTAGCGGGACCTACGAGCAGTACTTC.

The CDR3 DNA is TGCGCCAGCGCGGGACAGTTGAACACTGAAGCTTTCTTT. Its translation is CASAGQLNTEAFF. V usage is TRBV5-1 and J usage is TRBJ1-1, with TRBD1 identical over 7 bases. V was pared by 7 bases and J by 0 bases, with 3 bases of the junction left unmatched. This CDR3 has 13 amino acids. The germline CDR1 and CDR2 sequences are SGHRS and YFSETQ.

This chain links TRBV4-1 with TRBJ2-7; D may be TRBD2 (6 bases). The germline gives CDR1 MGHRA, CDR2 YSYEKL. This CDR3 is 14 amino acids long. The V gene lost 3 bases and the J gene lost 6 bases, with 15 bases spanning the gap. Here the CDR3 reads CASSQNQDYGEQYF. The CDR3 DNA follows: TGCGCCAGCAGCCAGAACCAGGACTACGGCGAGCAGTACTTC.

The chain is built from TRBV5-6 and TRBJ1-2, with D possibly matching TRBD1 (6 bases). Trimming cost V 5 bases and J 4 bases, with 15 bases left between them. Germline CDR1 reads SGHDT; CDR2 reads YYEEEE. CDR3 length equals 14 residues. This CDR3 is CASRPGHTAYGYTF. The CDR3 DNA follows: TGTGCCAGCAGACCGGGACACACCGCCTATGGCTACACCTTC.

The rearrangement joins TRBV4-3 to TRBJ1-1; tentative D call: TRBD1 (5 bases). Germline loops: CDR1 LGHNA, CDR2 YSLEER. Trimming shortened V by 0 bases and J by 6 bases, and 14 bases separated the two germline ends. The CDR3 covers 15 residues. The CDR3 here is CASSQDFPGEAEAFF. CDR3 in DNA: TGCGCCAGCAGCCAAGATTTCCCGGGGGAGGCTGAAGCTTTCTTT.

J is TRBJ1-1 and V is TRBV6-2 or TRBV6-3; D not resolved. Germline V CDR1 and CDR2: MNHEY, SVGEGT. With 2 bases removed from V and 6 bases from J, the gap between germline ends came to 7 bases. This CDR3 has 12 amino acids. In DNA, the CDR3 is TGTGCCAGCAGTTACCAGGCTTCTGAAGCTTTCTTT. It translates to CASSYQASEAFF.

V and J are TRBV2 and TRBJ1-3; D ambiguous. Per the germline V gene, CDR1 is SNHLY and CDR2 is FYNNEI. Trimming cost V 3 bases and J 3 bases, with 15 bases left between them. The CDR3 spans 16 residues. The CDR3 sequence is CASSDIAAGFGNTIYF. CDR3 nucleotides: TGTGCCAGCAGTGATATTGCCGCGGGATTTGGAAACACCATATATTTT.

The chain has TRBV6-5 and TRBJ1-2; 8 bases match TRBD1. Losses at the gene ends were 2 bases for V and 6 bases for J; bases not matched to a gene: 5. CDR3 size: 14 residues. Germline assignment: CDR1 MNHEY and CDR2 SVGAGI. The CDR3: CASSYGTGTHGYTF. DNA for the CDR3: TGTGCCAGCAGTTACGGGACAGGTACACATGGCTACACCTTC.

The chain employs TRBV6-5 and TRBJ1-4; tentatively, D is TRBD1 (5 bases). Germline lookup yields CDR1 MNHEY and CDR2 SVGAGI. Trimming pared 9 bases from V and 5 bases from J, leaving 16 bases between. This CDR3 is built from 14 residues. CDR3 DNA sequence: TGTGCCAGTCGAGACAAGGGGTTGAATGAAAAACTGTTTTTT. It is translated as CASRDKGLNEKLFF.

The V gene is TRBV5-1, the J gene TRBJ2-5; D may be TRBD2 (5 bases). Trimming stripped 0 bases from V and 5 bases from J, with 11 bases between. There are 14 residues in the CDR3. Germline CDR1 SGHRS, CDR2 YFSETQ. The CDR3: CASSLDIARETQYF. DNA of the CDR3: TGCGCCAGCAGCTTGGATATAGCGAGGGAGACCCAGTACTTC.

This chain links TRBV11-3 with TRBJ2-7; 8 positions agree with TRBD1. J was trimmed by 3 bases and V by 5 bases; bases with no gene match: 9. Germline loops: CDR1 SGHNT, CDR2 YENEEA. This CDR3 has 15 amino acids. CDR3 sequence (DNA): TGTGCCAGCAGCAGAGGACAGGGCCGACTCTACGAGCAGTACTTC. Its protein product is CASSRGQGRLYEQYF. The full variable domain, in which reference TRBV11-3 and TRBJ2-7 provide the parts outside the CDR3, is EAGVVQSPRYKIIEKKQPVAFWCNPISGHNTLYWYLQNLGQGPELLIRYENEEAVDDSQLPKDRFSAERLKGVDSTLKIQPAELGDSAVYLCASSRGQGRLYEQYFGPGTRLTVT.